Listed below are T cell receptor beta chains from one sample, sequenced in a study of shared clonotypes between healthy human individuals. Profiled with immunoSEQ multiplex PCR; TCRdb holds only in-frame clones, not every one. The sample lists 1.6 million or so clones, 98% occurring once. Sequencing input: naive CD4+ T cells sorted from blood. These receptor sequences come from a man younger than 40 in good health. The CDR3 runs from the conserved cysteine through the conserved F or W. D genes are given only for firm matches.

-,TRBV29-1,CSVETPGDSQFF
-,TRBV7-9,CASSFINRDSETQYF
TRBD1,TRBV6-1,CASSPLDRGYGYTF
-,TRBV9,CASSVTSGPQYF
-,TRBV28,CASRISYNEQFF
TRBD2,TRBV7-2,CASSPLAGANTGELFF
-,TRBV7-9,CASSAQEGTQYF
TRBD2,TRBV19,CASSRTSGRGYEQYF
-,TRBV28,CASSPPGYGVQYF
-,TRBV5-1,CASSSSGLLLFF
-,TRBV9,CASSVAALASSGNTIYF
-,TRBV15,CATSRDLPVGALWGNVLTF
-,TRBV27,CASSLSLSPLEDTQYF
TRBD2,TRBV5-1,CASSRDPPGTSGVSSYNEQFF